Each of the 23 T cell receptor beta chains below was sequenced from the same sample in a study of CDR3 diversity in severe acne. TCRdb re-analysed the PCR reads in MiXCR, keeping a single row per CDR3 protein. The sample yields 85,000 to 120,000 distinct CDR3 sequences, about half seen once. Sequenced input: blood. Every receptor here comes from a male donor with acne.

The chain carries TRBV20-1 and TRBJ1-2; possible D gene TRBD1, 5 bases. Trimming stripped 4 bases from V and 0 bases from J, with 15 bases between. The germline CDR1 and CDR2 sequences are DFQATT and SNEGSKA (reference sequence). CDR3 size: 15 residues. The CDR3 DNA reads TGCAGTGCTAAACCTCCCGGGACGCCTAACTATGGCTACACCTTC. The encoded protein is CSAKPPGTPNYGYTF.

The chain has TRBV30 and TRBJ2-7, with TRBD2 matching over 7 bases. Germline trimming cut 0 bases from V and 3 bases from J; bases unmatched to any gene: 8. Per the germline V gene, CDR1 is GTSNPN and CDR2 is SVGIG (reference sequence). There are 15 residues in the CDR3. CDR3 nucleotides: TGTGCCTGGAGTGTAAAAGCGGGACTGCGCTACGAGCAGTACGTC. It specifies CAWSVKAGLRYEQYV.

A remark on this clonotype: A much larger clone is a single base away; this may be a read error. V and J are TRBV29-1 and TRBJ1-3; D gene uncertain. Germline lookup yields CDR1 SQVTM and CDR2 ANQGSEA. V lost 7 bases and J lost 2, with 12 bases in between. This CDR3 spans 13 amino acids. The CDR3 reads CSAVDTTGNTIYF. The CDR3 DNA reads TGCAGCGCTGTTGATACAACTGGAAACACCATATATTTT.

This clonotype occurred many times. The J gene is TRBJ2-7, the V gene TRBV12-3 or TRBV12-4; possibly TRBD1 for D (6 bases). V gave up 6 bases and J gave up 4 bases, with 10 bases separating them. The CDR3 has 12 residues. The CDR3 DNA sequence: TGTGCCAGCAGGACAGGATTTTACGAGCAGTACTTC. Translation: CASRTGFYEQYF.

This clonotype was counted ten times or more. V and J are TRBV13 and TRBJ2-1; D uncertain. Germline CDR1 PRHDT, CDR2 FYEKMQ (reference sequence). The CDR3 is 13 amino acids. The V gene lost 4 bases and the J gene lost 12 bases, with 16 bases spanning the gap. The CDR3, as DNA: TGTGCCAGCAGCTCCAACCCCGGCCCGGGGCAGTTCTTC. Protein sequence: CASSSNPGPGQFF.

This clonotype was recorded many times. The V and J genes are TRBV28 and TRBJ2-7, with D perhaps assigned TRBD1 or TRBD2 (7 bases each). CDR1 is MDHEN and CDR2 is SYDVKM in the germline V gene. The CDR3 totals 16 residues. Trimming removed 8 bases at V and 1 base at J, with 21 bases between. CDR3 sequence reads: CASSTQGGAPSYEQYF. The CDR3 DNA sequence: TGTGCCAGCTCCACCCAGGGGGGGGCCCCGTCCTACGAGCAGTACTTC.

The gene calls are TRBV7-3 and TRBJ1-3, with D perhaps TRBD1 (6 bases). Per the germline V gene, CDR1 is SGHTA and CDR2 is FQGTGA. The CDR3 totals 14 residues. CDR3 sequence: CGGTDSRSGNTIYF. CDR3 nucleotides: TGTGGGGGGACGGACAGTCGCTCTGGAAACACCATATATTTT.

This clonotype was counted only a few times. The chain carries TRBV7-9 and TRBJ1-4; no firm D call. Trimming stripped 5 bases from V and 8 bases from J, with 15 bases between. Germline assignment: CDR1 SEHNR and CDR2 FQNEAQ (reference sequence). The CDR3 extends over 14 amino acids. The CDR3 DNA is TGTGCCAGCAGCCCCCGACTAACAAGCGAAAAACTGTTTTTT. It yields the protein CASSPRLTSEKLFF. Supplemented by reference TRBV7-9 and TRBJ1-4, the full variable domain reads DTGVSQNPRHKITKRGQNVTFRCDPISEHNRLYWYRQTLGQGPEFLTYFQNEAQLEKSRLLSDRFSAERPKGSFSTLEIQRTEQGDSAMYLCASSPRLTSEKLFFGSGTQLSVL.

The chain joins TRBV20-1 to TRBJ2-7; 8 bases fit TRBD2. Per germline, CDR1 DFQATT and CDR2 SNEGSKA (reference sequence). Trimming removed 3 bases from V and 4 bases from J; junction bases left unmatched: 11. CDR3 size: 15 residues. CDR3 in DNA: TGCAGTGCTAGTCGGGGGAAAAGCGGGAGTTACGAGCAGTACTTC. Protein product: CSASRGKSGSYEQYF.

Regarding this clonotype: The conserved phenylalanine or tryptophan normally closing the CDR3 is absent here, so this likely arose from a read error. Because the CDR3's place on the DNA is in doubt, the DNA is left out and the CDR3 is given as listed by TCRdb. The CDR3 loop is CASSQDPL. The chain joins TRBV4-3 to TRBJ2-6; the listed D gene, TRBD1, was not tested against the DNA. Germline CDR1 reads LGHNA; CDR2 reads YSLEER. The CDR3 totals 8 residues, both ends included.

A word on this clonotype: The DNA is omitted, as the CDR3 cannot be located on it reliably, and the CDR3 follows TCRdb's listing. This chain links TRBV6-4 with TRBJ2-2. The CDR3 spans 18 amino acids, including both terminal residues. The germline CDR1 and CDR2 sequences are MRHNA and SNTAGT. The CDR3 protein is CASSGNTIYFGEVGELFF.

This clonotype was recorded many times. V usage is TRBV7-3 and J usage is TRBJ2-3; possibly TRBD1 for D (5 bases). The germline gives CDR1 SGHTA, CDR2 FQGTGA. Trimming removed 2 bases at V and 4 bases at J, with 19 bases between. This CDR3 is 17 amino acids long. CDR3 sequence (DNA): TGTGCCAGCAGCTTACTGGGGCTAGTGCGATCTCCAGATACGCAGTATTTT. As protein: CASSLLGLVRSPDTQYF. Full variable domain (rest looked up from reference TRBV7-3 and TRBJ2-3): GAGVSQTPSNKVTEKGKYVELRCDPISGHTALYWYRQSLGQGPEFLIYFQGTGAADDSGLPNDRFFAVRPEGSVSTLKIQRTERGDSAVYLCASSLLGLVRSPDTQYFGPGTRLTVL.

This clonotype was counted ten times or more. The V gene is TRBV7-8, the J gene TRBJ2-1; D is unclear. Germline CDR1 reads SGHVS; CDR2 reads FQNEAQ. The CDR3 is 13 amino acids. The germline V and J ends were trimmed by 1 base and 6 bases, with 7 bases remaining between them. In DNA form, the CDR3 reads TGTGCCAGCAGCTTAGATCGGCGCAATGAGCAGTTCTTC. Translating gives CASSLDRRNEQFF.

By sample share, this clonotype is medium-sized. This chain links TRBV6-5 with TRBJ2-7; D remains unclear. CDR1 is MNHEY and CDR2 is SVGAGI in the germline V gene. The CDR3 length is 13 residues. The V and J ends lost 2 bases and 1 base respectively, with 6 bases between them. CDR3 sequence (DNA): TGTGCCAGCAGTTACGGGCTGTCCTACGAGCAGTACTTC. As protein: CASSYGLSYEQYF.

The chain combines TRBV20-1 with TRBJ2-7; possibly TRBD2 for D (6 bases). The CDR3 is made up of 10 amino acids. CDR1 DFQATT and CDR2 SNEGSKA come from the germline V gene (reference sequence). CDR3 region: CRLAPREQYF. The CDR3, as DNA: TGCAGACTAGCCCCACGGGAGCAGTACTTC.

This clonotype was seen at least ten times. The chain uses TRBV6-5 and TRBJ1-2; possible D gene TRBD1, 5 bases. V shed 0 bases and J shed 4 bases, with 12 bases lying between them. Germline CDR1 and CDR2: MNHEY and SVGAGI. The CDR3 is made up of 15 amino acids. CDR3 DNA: TGTGCCAGCAGTTACTCGATACTCGGGGGCTATGGCTACACCTTC. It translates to CASSYSILGGYGYTF.

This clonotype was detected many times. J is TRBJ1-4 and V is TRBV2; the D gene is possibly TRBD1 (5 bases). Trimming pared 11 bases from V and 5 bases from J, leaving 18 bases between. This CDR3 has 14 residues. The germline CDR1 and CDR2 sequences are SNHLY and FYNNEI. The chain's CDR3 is CACQPGRGNEKLFF. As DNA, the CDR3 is TGTGCCTGCCAACCGGGACGGGGGAATGAAAAACTGTTTTTT.

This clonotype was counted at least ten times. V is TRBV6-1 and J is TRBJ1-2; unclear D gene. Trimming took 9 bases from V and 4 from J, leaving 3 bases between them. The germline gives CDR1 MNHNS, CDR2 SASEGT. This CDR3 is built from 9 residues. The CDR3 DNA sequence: TGTGCCAGTGGCTATGGCTACACCTTC. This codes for CASGYGYTF.

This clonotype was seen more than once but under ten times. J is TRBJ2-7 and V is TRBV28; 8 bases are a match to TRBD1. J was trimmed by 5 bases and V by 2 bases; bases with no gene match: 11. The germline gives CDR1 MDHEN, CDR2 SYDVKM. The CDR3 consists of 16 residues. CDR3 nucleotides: TGTGCCAGCAGTTTAAGGTTGAGGACAGGGTATAACGAGCAGTACGTC. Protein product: CASSLRLRTGYNEQYV.

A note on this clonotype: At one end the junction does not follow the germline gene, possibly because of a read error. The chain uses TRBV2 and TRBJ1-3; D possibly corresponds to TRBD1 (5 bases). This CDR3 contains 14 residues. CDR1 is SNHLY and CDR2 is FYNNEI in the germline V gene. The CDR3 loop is CTSSDGRAGDTIYF. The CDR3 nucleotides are TGTACCAGCAGTGACGGCAGGGCTGGAGACACCATATATTTT. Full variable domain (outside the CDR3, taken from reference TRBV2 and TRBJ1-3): EPEVTQTPSHQVTQMGQEVILRCVPISNHLYFYWYRQILGQKVEFLVSFYNNEISEKSEIFDDQFSVERPDGSNFTLKIRSTKLEDSAMYFCTSSDGRAGDTIYFGEGSWLTVV.

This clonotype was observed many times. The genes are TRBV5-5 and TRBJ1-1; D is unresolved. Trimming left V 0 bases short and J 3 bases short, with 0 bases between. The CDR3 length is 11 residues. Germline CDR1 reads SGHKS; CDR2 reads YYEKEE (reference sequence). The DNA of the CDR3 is TGTGCCAGCAGCTTGGACACTGAAGCTTTCTTT. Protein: CASSLDTEAFF. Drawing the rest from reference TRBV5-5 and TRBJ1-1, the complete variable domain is DAGVTQSPTHLIKTRGQQVTLRCSPISGHKSVSWYQQVLGQGPQFIFQYYEKEERGRGNFPDRFSARQFPNYSSELNVNALLLGDSALYLCASSLDTEAFFGQGTRLTVV.

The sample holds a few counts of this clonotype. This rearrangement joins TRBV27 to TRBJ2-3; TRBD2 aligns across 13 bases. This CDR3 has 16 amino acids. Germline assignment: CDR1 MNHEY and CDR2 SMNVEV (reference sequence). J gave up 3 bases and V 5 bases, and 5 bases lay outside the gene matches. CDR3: CASSDGLAGVTDTQYF. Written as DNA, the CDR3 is TGTGCCAGCAGTGACGGACTAGCGGGAGTGACAGATACGCAGTATTTT.

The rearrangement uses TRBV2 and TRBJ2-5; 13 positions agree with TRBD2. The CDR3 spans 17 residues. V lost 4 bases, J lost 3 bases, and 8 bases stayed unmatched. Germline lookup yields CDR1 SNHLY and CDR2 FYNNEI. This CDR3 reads CASSGTSGRLGEETQYF. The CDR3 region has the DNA TGTGCCAGCAGTGGGACTAGCGGGAGACTAGGGGAAGAGACCCAGTACTTC.